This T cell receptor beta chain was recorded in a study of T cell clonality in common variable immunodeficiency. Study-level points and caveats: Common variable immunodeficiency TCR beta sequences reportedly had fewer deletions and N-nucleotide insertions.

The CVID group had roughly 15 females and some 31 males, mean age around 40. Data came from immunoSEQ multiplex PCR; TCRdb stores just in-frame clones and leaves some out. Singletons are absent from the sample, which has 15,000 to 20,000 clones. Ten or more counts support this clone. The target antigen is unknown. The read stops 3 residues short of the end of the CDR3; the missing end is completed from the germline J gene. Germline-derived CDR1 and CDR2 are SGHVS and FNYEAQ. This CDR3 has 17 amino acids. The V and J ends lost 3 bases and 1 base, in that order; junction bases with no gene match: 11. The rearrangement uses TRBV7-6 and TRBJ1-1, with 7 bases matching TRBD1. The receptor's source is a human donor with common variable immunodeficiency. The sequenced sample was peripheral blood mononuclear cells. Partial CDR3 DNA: TGTGCCAGCAGCTTCAGAGGTGTGCAGGGGGGGAACACTGAA. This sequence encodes CASSFRGVQGGNTE. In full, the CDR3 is CASSFRGVQGGNTEAFF.